This record looks at one T cell receptor beta chain sequence and its context. The antigen is unknown. The CDR3 runs 15 residues. The ends were cut back, 3 bases at V and 1 base at J, with 12 bases in the middle. Per the germline V gene, CDR1 is LGHNA and CDR2 is YSLEER. The data are from a study of T cells in lung cancer brain metastases. Study-wide background: Most of the roughly 20 patients had smoked, with a median of approximately 39 pack-years. No interval therapy was given to about 90% of the roughly 20 patients.

Overall study results and limits: Unique productive clones were significantly fewer in brain metastases: median approximately 1,600 versus 4,100.

Patients had either synchronous oligometastatic disease or delayed solitary brain metastasis recurrence. Here immunoSEQ multiplex PCR was the method, and the copy in TCRdb shows in-frame clones only, minus some. The repertoire consists of 3,500 to 4,500 clones, with 70% to 90% occurring once and the leading ten covering 8.1%. This chain links TRBV4-3 with TRBJ2-5, with D hard to call. The clonotype was recovered from a man in his 60s with non-small cell lung cancer. Material for sequencing was tumor tissue from the primary lung tumor. CDR3 in amino acids: CASSQQHSPQETQYF. CDR3 DNA: TGCGCCAGCAGCCAGCAGCATTCCCCCCAAGAGACCCAGTACTTC.